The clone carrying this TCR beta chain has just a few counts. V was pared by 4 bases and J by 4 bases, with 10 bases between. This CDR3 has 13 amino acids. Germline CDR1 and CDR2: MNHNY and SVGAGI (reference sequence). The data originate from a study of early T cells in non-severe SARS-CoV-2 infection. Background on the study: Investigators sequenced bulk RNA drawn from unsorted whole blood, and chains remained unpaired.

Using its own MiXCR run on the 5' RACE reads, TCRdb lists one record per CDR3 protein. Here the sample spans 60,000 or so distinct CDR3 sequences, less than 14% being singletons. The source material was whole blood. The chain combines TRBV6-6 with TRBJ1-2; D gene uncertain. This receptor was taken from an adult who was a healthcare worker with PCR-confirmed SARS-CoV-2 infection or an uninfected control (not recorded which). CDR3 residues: CASSSRGGYGYTF. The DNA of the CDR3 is TGTGCCAGCAGTTCCCGGGGTGGCTATGGCTACACCTTC.